The sequence of this TCR beta chain was determined in a study of tumor-infiltrating lymphocytes in primary liver carcinoma. Study-wide context: Subjects presented with primary liver carcinoma managed by surgical resection. Subjects consisted of male and female patients aged 30 to 69 years. Samples gave roughly 3.65 to 7.13 million productive TCRbeta reads, similar across tissue types. Study-level findings and limits: Top-250-clone fractions were significantly higher in tumors than in blood (p = 0.039).

In regard to this clonotype: Its cognate antigen is unknown. A read error may produce the germline difference seen at one junction end.

Germline DNA was also extracted, and blood RNA was taken from unsorted whole blood. From about 0.5 ug of total RNA, TCR beta-specific cDNA was reverse-transcribed using a constant-region primer. Three nested multiplex PCR rounds of slightly modified ARM-PCR generated TCR beta libraries. MiXCR, applied by TCRdb to the multiplex PCR reads, yields one record per CDR3 protein. The sample has roughly 330,000 distinct CDR3 sequences, 65% seen once; the top ten hold 5% to 6.5%. The specimen was peripheral blood. The sequence was collected from a man in his forties with primary liver carcinoma and hepatitis B virus infection.

CDR3 coding DNA: TGCAGCGCCGTAGGGGTGGCGACAGATACGCAGTACTTT. Translation gives CSAVGVATDTQYF. V usage is TRBV29-1 and J usage is TRBJ2-3; a possible D gene is TRBD1 (5 bases). CDR3 length equals 13 residues. CDR1 is SQVTM and CDR2 is ANQGSEA in the germline V gene.